The T cell receptor (beta chain) described here comes from a study of blood T cell repertoires in COVID-19. This CDR3 contains 15 residues. In germline, CDR1 is LNHNV, CDR2 YYDKDF (reference sequence). The V and J ends lost 2 bases and 2 bases respectively, with 10 bases between them. Clones were read by immunoSEQ multiplex PCR, and TCRdb kept only the in-frame ones, dropping some. This table has around 200,000 clones, roughly 80% appearing once. The TCR comes from a woman older than 75 with acute or convalescent COVID-19. Source material: peripheral blood. The chain couples TRBV15 to TRBJ2-1, with D perhaps matching TRBD1 (5 bases). In DNA, the CDR3 is TGTGCCACCAGCAGATTACAGGAACCCTACAATGAGCAGTTCTTC. This codes for CATSRLQEPYNEQFF.